The 23 T cell receptor beta chains given below trace back to one sample, sequenced in a study of blood T cells in healthy people across ages (dated by TCRdb to the mid-2010s). Receptor libraries were prepared by 5' RACE. Data came from an Illumina HiSeq 2500. The second PCR ran for roughly 7 to 11 cycles and used a J-beta primer mix along with a sample-barcoded 5' primer. The public sequencing data were trimmed at Q25 with fastp and processed into clonotypes with MiXCR by TCRdb, which kept only in-frame beta chains. One record per CDR3 amino acid sequence lists the most common genes and DNA. This sample holds 550,000 to 800,000 distinct CDR3 sequences; about 21% were observed only once. About 3.6% of the sample is held by the ten biggest clonotypes. The sample consisted of blood. The receptors here all came from a man in his 70s in good health.

This clonotype has ten or more counts. The rearrangement joins TRBV10-3 to TRBJ2-1; 14 bases agree with TRBD2. The germline gives CDR1 ENHRY, CDR2 SYGVKD. This CDR3 is built from 16 residues. Germline trimming cut 6 bases from V and 7 bases from J; bases unmatched to any gene: 8. The CDR3 DNA reads TGTGCCATCAGCGACACCGGGACTAGCGGGAGTAATGAGCAGTTCTTC. Encoded protein: CAISDTGTSGSNEQFF.

The chain uses TRBV27 and TRBJ1-1; possibly TRBD1 for D (6 bases). The CDR3 totals 15 residues. The V end was cut by 3 bases, the J end by 3 bases, with 14 bases between. From germline, CDR1 is MNHEY and CDR2 SMNVEV (reference sequence). CDR3 coding DNA: TGTGCCAGCAGTTTGGGGGGGGGCACGGACACTGAAGCTTTCTTT. It is translated as CASSLGGGTDTEAFF.

V is TRBV7-9 and J is TRBJ2-6, with 8 bases identical to TRBD1. Germline values: CDR1 SEHNR, CDR2 FQNEAQ (reference sequence). The CDR3 is made up of 16 amino acids. The V segment lost 2 bases and the J segment 4 bases; nucleotides outside the gene matches: 4. In DNA form, the CDR3 reads TGTGCCAGCAGCTTATCAGGGGGCACCGGGGCCAACGTCCTGACTTTC. It specifies CASSLSGGTGANVLTF.

The table lists this clonotype with a few counts. The gene calls are TRBV15 and TRBJ2-4; the D is unclear. With 0 bases removed from V and 6 bases from J, the gap between germline ends came to 6 bases. This CDR3 has 13 residues. Germline V gene sequence: CDR1 LNHNV, CDR2 YYDKDF (reference sequence). CDR3 DNA: TGTGCCACCAGCAGAGATCGACTAAACATTCAGTACTTC. Protein: CATSRDRLNIQYF. The variable domain in full, completed from reference TRBV15 and TRBJ2-4, reads DAMVIQNPRYQVTQFGKPVTLSCSQTLNHNVMYWYQQKSSQAPKLLFHYYDKDFNNEADTPDNFQSRRPNTSFCFLDIRSPGLGDTAMYLCATSRDRLNIQYFGAGTRLSVL.

The table lists this clonotype with a few counts. The chain combines TRBV30 with TRBJ1-4; the match to TRBD1 covers 7 bases. In germline, CDR1 is GTSNPN, CDR2 SVGIG (reference sequence). J gave up 3 bases and V 3 bases, and 4 bases lay outside the gene matches. The CDR3 contains 14 residues. The CDR3 sequence is CAWRGDSPNEKLFF. For the CDR3, the DNA is TGTGCCTGGAGAGGGGACAGTCCTAATGAAAAACTGTTTTTT.

Details on this clonotype: The junction differs from germline at one of its ends, possibly a read error. The rearrangement uses TRBV20-1 and TRBJ1-4; TRBD1 aligns across 9 bases. In germline, CDR1 is DFQATT, CDR2 SNEGSKA (reference sequence). The CDR3 consists of 15 residues. The CDR3 coding sequence is TGCAATGCTAGAGCAACAGGGGGCGTCGATGAAAAACTGTTTTTT. Its protein is CNARATGGVDEKLFF.

This clonotype was observed at least ten times. The gene calls are TRBV6-5 and TRBJ1-2; D not resolved. The CDR3 is made up of 14 amino acids. The germline V and J ends were trimmed by 2 bases and 2 bases, with 9 bases remaining between them. From germline, CDR1 is MNHEY and CDR2 SVGAGI. The chain's CDR3 is CASSYRQKNYGYTF. The CDR3 bases are TGTGCCAGCAGTTACCGGCAGAAAAACTATGGCTACACCTTC.

This chain joins TRBV5-1 and TRBJ2-3; perhaps TRBD1 as D (5 bases). The CDR3 loop spans 12 amino acids. Trimming stripped 7 bases from V and 2 bases from J, with 8 bases between. CDR1 is SGHRS, CDR2 YFSETQ, per germline. As DNA, the CDR3 is TGCGCCAGCCGACAGAACACAGATACGCAGTATTTT. Protein product: CASRQNTDTQYF.

This clonotype was observed a few times. CDR3 sequence (DNA): TGTGCCAGCAGTTTGGGACAGGGGATCCACAATGAGCAGTTCTTC. This sequence encodes CASSLGQGIHNEQFF. V gene TRBV12-3 or TRBV12-4 combines with J gene TRBJ2-5, with 10 bases identical to TRBD1. The J call may not be correct, given that the DNA end is closer to TRBJ2-1. The CDR3 has 15 residues.

The V call is TRBV27, the J call TRBJ2-1, with no clear D. Germline V gene sequence: CDR1 MNHEY, CDR2 SMNVEV (reference sequence). The CDR3 is made up of 15 amino acids. The V end was cut by 3 bases, the J end by 5 bases, with 14 bases between. CDR3 bases: TGTGCCAGCAGTTTGGTGTGGGCCGGACACAATGAGCAGTTCTTC. It specifies CASSLVWAGHNEQFF.

V and J are TRBV27 and TRBJ2-7, with D hard to call. The V end was cut by 0 bases, the J end by 7 bases, with 10 bases between. Germline V CDR1 and CDR2: MNHEY, SMNVEV (reference sequence). The CDR3 runs 13 residues. The CDR3: CASSLSTVGEQYF. CDR3 sequence (DNA): TGTGCCAGCAGTTTATCCACAGTGGGGGAGCAGTACTTC.

This clonotype was recorded a few times. The chain is built from TRBV20-1 and TRBJ2-5, with TRBD2 identical over 11 bases. V lost 5 bases to trimming and J lost 5 bases; unmatched junction nucleotides: 7. This CDR3 spans 14 amino acids. The germline V gene encodes CDR1 DFQATT and CDR2 SNEGSKA (reference sequence). CDR3 bases: TGCAGTGCTTTTAGCGGGGGGGTGGAGGAGACCCAGTACTTC. Encoded protein: CSAFSGGVEETQYF.

The V and J genes are TRBV28 and TRBJ2-7; D possibly corresponds to TRBD1 (6 bases). Between the trimmed V and J ends, which lost 5 bases and 0 bases, there was a span of 11 bases. CDR3 length: 14 residues. Per germline, CDR1 MDHEN and CDR2 SYDVKM. The DNA for the CDR3 is TGTGCCAGCAGTCTGACAGGACACTCCTACGAGCAGTACTTC. This encodes CASSLTGHSYEQYF. The complete variable domain, with remaining parts taken from reference TRBV28 and TRBJ2-7, reads DVKVTQSSRYLVKRTGEKVFLECVQDMDHENMFWYRQDPGLGLRLIYFSYDVKMKEKGDIPEGYSVSREKKERFSLILESASTNQTSMYLCASSLTGHSYEQYFGPGTRLTVT.

This chain uses TRBV5-1 with TRBJ2-7; possible D gene TRBD1, 6 bases. Germline values: CDR1 SGHRS, CDR2 YFSETQ. This CDR3 comprises 14 residues. Trimming removed 4 bases from V and 6 bases from J, with 17 bases in between. Written as DNA, the CDR3 is TGCGCCAGCAGCAGCCGGGACAAGGGCTGCGAGCAGTACTTC. This encodes CASSSRDKGCEQYF.

As to this clonotype: One base away lies a much larger clone, so this may be a sequencing read error. This chain joins TRBV29-1 and TRBJ2-5; no clear D gene. There are 13 residues in the CDR3. Germline-derived CDR1 and CDR2 are SQVTM and ANQGSEA. The V end lost 7 bases, the J end lost 2 bases, and 14 bases lay between the germline ends. CDR3 loop: CSANLGQQETQYF. CDR3 nucleotide sequence: TGCAGCGCGAACCTCGGCCAGCAAGAGACCCAGTACTTC.

A few counts support this clonotype. V is TRBV7-2 and J is TRBJ2-5, with TRBD1 identical over 7 bases. Unmatched junction bases numbered 7, after V lost 1 base and J lost 5 bases. The CDR3 loop spans 15 amino acids. The germline V gene has CDR1 SGHTA and CDR2 FQGNSA. CDR3 residues: CASSLGTGSRETQYF. DNA of the CDR3: TGTGCCAGCAGCTTAGGGACAGGATCACGGGAGACCCAGTACTTC.

This clonotype was observed many times. The chain is built from TRBV7-2 and TRBJ2-7, with D maybe TRBD2 (6 bases). The V gene lost 4 bases and the J gene lost 6 bases, with 22 bases spanning the gap. Germline assignment: CDR1 SGHTA and CDR2 FQGNSA. The CDR3 is made up of 16 amino acids. The DNA of the CDR3 is TGTGCCAGCAGCTCCAGGGCCGGGAGTTGGTTCGGCGAGCAGTACTTC. Translation gives CASSSRAGSWFGEQYF.

This sequence joins TRBV29-1 and TRBJ2-5; 12 bases line up with TRBD2. The assigned J gene may be wrong: the sequence end matches TRBJ2-7 better. This CDR3 is 16 amino acids long. Per the germline V gene, CDR1 is SQVTM and CDR2 is ANQGSEA. The CDR3 protein is CSVDQRLAGVVYEQYF. The DNA for the CDR3 is TGCAGCGTGGACCAAAGACTAGCGGGAGTCGTTTACGAGCAGTACTTC.

This clonotype was counted a few times. The rearrangement links TRBV5-1 to TRBJ2-5; maybe TRBD1 (5 bases). Germline CDR1 and CDR2: SGHRS and YFSETQ. V lost 0 bases, J lost 3 bases, and 12 bases lay in between. The CDR3 sequence is 15 residues long. CDR3 in amino acids: CASSLVSGPKETQYF. The CDR3 region has the DNA TGCGCCAGCAGCTTGGTGTCAGGGCCTAAAGAGACCCAGTACTTC.

Only a few counts were recorded for this clonotype. V and J are TRBV29-1 and TRBJ1-1; TRBD1 is a possible D gene (5 bases). Trimming took off 4 bases at V and 8 bases at J, with 20 bases between the two ends. The CDR3 runs to 14 residues. Germline CDR1 is SQVTM and CDR2 is ANQGSEA. The CDR3 region is CSVGLRTGTGEAFF. CDR3 bases: TGCAGCGTTGGTTTAAGGACCGGGACTGGGGAAGCTTTCTTT.

Only a few counts were recorded for this clonotype. V gene TRBV30 combines with J gene TRBJ2-2; D gene uncertain. The length of the CDR3 is 13 residues. V lost 3 bases to trimming and J lost 4 bases, with 9 bases between them. Germline V gives CDR1 GTSNPN, CDR2 SVGIG (reference sequence). Written as DNA, the CDR3 is TGTGCCTGGAGAGGAGAGTCCACCGGGGAGCTGTTTTTT. Translated, it gives CAWRGESTGELFF. Based on the CDR3 plus reference TRBV30 and TRBJ2-2, the full variable domain is SQTIHQWPATLVQPVGSPLSLECTVEGTSNPNLYWYRQAAGRGLQLLFYSVGIGQISSEVPQNLSASRPQDRQFILSSKKLLLSDSGFYLCAWRGESTGELFFGEGSRLTVL.

This clonotype showed up just a few times. V and J are TRBV5-1 and TRBJ1-1, with TRBD1 as a possible D gene (5 bases). The CDR3 covers 16 residues. V shed 4 bases and J shed 1 base, with 17 bases lying between them. The V gene's germline CDR1 is SGHRS and CDR2 YFSETQ. In DNA form, the CDR3 reads TGCGCCAGCAGCCCCCTCATAATTGGGGGGAACACTGAAGCTTTCTTT. This sequence encodes CASSPLIIGGNTEAFF.

This clonotype occurred a few times. This chain links TRBV13 with TRBJ2-7; D call uncertain. V was shortened by 5 bases and J by 6 bases, with 14 bases between the two germline ends. The CDR3 totals 13 residues. CDR1 and CDR2 from the germline V gene are PRHDT and FYEKMQ (reference sequence). The CDR3 loop is CASSPTSVGEQYF. The CDR3 DNA is TGTGCCAGCAGCCCGACCTCTGTCGGCGAGCAGTACTTC.